This T cell receptor (beta chain) was captured by sequencing in a study of OX40 agonist ivuxolimab in advanced cancers. Study overall: Ivuxolimab was administered intravenously to patients at 0.01 to 10 mg/kg every 2 weeks. Enrollees could have had prior anti-PD-1, anti-PD-L1 or anti-CTLA-4 therapy, which about 42% had received.

Findings and limits, study-wide: Some patients who did not respond also had low normalized T-cell clonal expansion.

Assay used: immunoSEQ multiplex PCR; TCRdb lists only in-frame clones, some missing. The sample records around 70,000 clones, 88% being singletons. Trimming pared 3 bases from V and 1 base from J, leaving 19 bases between. The CDR3 is 17 residues long. Germline V gives CDR1 SGDLS, CDR2 YYNGEE. In regard to this clone: Its antigen is as yet unknown.

The material was CD4+ or CD8+ T cells sorted from blood, obtained in a trial of the OX40 agonist ivuxolimab. The gene calls are TRBV9 and TRBJ2-5; weak D call: TRBD1 (6 bases). This sequence was found in an adult with an advanced solid tumor such as melanoma, head and neck, liver or kidney cancer. CDR3 sequence: CASSGTGTKASQETQYF. In DNA, the CDR3 is TGTGCCAGCAGCGGGACCGGGACAAAGGCAAGCCAAGAGACCCAGTACTTC.